The 21 T cell receptor beta chains below all came from one sample that was sequenced in a study of blood T cell repertoires in COVID-19. Profiling relied on immunoSEQ multiplex PCR, and the TCRdb table lists in-frame clones only, not all of them. The sample comprises roughly 83,000 clones, approximately 86% of which are singletons, and under 8.5% rests with the top ten. The sample was peripheral blood. These receptors all come from an elderly man with active or convalescent COVID-19.

The rearrangement uses TRBV6-5 and TRBJ1-3, with D maybe TRBD1 (6 bases). V was clipped by 4 bases and J by 2 bases, with 15 bases between them. CDR3 length: 16 amino acids. Germline loops: CDR1 MNHEY, CDR2 SVGAGI. CDR3 sequence: CASSLQGIGPGNTIYF. In DNA form, the CDR3 reads TGTGCCAGCAGTTTACAGGGTATAGGTCCTGGAAACACCATATATTTT.

This clone was seen just once. The chain joins TRBV6-5 to TRBJ1-1, with D perhaps TRBD1 (6 bases). The V and J ends lost 6 bases and 1 base respectively, with 9 bases between them. Germline V CDR1 and CDR2: MNHEY, SVGAGI. The CDR3 loop spans 13 amino acids. Here the CDR3 DNA reads TGTGCCAGCAGGTTGGACAGGAACACTGAAGCTTTCTTT. This sequence encodes CASRLDRNTEAFF.

The rearrangement uses TRBV7-8 and TRBJ2-7; the match to TRBD2 covers 13 bases. The CDR3 is made up of 15 amino acids. Germline V gene sequence: CDR1 SGHVS, CDR2 FQNEAQ. V lost 5 bases, J lost 6 bases, and 7 bases stayed unmatched. CDR3 sequence: CASSPRTSGSGEQYV. The CDR3 DNA reads as TGTGCCAGCAGCCCCAGGACTAGCGGGAGTGGCGAGCAGTACGTC.

The chain links TRBV19 to TRBJ1-5, with TRBD1 matching 10 bases. CDR3 size: 17 residues. Per the germline V gene, CDR1 is LNHDA and CDR2 is SQIVND (reference sequence). V shed 5 bases and J 0 bases; nucleotides not matched to a gene: 7. CDR3 protein: CASSEGQGRFSNQPQHF. CDR3 coding DNA: TGTGCCAGTAGTGAGGGACAGGGGAGGTTTAGCAATCAGCCCCAGCATTTT.

This clone was counted a few times. V usage is TRBV3-1 (or the pseudogene TRBV3-2) and J usage is TRBJ1-2; 9 bases are shared with TRBD1. V lost 4 bases and J lost 8; bases outside the gene matches: 8. The CDR3 is 14 residues long. Germline lookup yields CDR1 LGHDT and CDR2 YNNKEL (reference sequence). The CDR3 is CASSPRDREGGYTF. In DNA, the CDR3 is TGTGCCAGCAGCCCACGGGACAGGGAAGGCGGCTACACCTTC.

This sequence joins TRBV3-1 (or the pseudogene TRBV3-2) and TRBJ1-2, with D possibly being TRBD1 (5 bases). Trimming pared 0 bases from V and 7 bases from J, leaving 15 bases between. The CDR3 sequence is 15 residues long. Germline loops: CDR1 LGHDT, CDR2 YNNKEL (reference sequence). CDR3 sequence: CASSQDLTGSGGYTF. Written as DNA, the CDR3 is TGTGCCAGCAGCCAAGATCTTACAGGAAGTGGTGGCTACACCTTC.

The chain recombines TRBV4-2 with TRBJ1-1; possibly TRBD1 for D (5 bases). From germline, CDR1 is LGHNA and CDR2 YNFKEQ. This CDR3 region has 16 residues. The V gene lost 4 bases and the J gene lost 5 bases, with 20 bases spanning the gap. The CDR3 bases are TGTGCCAGCAGCCGAGCGGGGGGGAAACCGGGGACTGAAGCTTTCTTT. Protein product: CASSRAGGKPGTEAFF.

The V call is TRBV6-6, the J call TRBJ1-1; 7 positions match TRBD1. The V segment lost 5 bases and the J segment 6 bases; nucleotides outside the gene matches: 12. The CDR3 contains 15 residues. Germline CDR1 MNHNY, CDR2 SVGAGI (reference sequence). The CDR3 reads CASSRDSRFVAEAFF. The CDR3, as DNA: TGTGCCAGCAGTAGGGACAGCCGTTTTGTCGCTGAAGCTTTCTTT.

This clone was detected a few times. The chain uses TRBV5-1 and TRBJ2-3, with 14 bases fitting TRBD2. V dropped 4 bases and J dropped 4; count of bases not matched to a gene: 11. Germline V lookup: CDR1 SGHRS, CDR2 YFSETQ. CDR3 length equals 18 residues. Here the CDR3 DNA reads TGCGCCAGCAGCCCCCGACTAGCGGGGGGGCCAGTGGCAGATACGCAGTATTTT. It specifies CASSPRLAGGPVADTQYF.

The chain joins TRBV11-2 to TRBJ1-6, with TRBD1 identical over 8 bases. V was pared by 6 bases and J by 8 bases, with 6 bases of the junction left unmatched. The CDR3 consists of 14 residues. In germline, CDR1 is SGHAT, CDR2 FQNNGV. CDR3 sequence: CASSSQGEHSPLHF. In DNA, the CDR3 is TGTGCCAGCAGTTCACAGGGGGAACATTCACCCCTCCACTTT. Filled out from reference TRBV11-2 and TRBJ1-6, the complete variable domain reads EAGVAQSPRYKIIEKRQSVAFWCNPISGHATLYWYQQILGQGPKLLIQFQNNGVVDDSQLPKDRFSAERLKGVDSTLKIQPAKLEDSAVYLCASSSQGEHSPLHFGNGTRLTVT.

This chain connects TRBV14 to TRBJ2-3, with TRBD1 matching over 7 bases. Losses at the gene ends were 2 bases for V and 3 bases for J; bases not matched to a gene: 8. The CDR3 is 16 amino acids. Germline V gene data show CDR1 as SGHDN and CDR2 as FVKESK. The CDR3 nucleotides read TGTGCCAGCAGCCAACAAGGGACAGTAAGAACAGATACGCAGTATTTT. It translates to CASSQQGTVRTDTQYF.

V and J are TRBV27 and TRBJ2-7; 14 bases match TRBD2. This CDR3 spans 15 amino acids. Germline V gene sequence: CDR1 MNHEY, CDR2 SMNVEV (reference sequence). Losses at the gene ends were 5 bases for V and 7 bases for J; bases not matched to a gene: 7. CDR3 sequence reads: CASSQGTSGSQEQYV. In DNA form, the CDR3 reads TGTGCCAGCAGTCAAGGGACTAGCGGGAGTCAAGAGCAGTACGTC.

This chain connects TRBV24-1 to TRBJ2-3; the match to TRBD2 covers 11 bases. The CDR3 loop spans 18 amino acids. V lost 4 bases and J lost 2; bases outside the gene matches: 10. Germline lookup yields CDR1 KGHDR and CDR2 SFDVKD. CDR3 bases: TGTGCCACCAGTGACCTCCCGACTAGCGGGAAAAACACAGATACGCAGTATTTT. Translated, it gives CATSDLPTSGKNTDTQYF.

This clone has a single count. The V and J genes are TRBV16 and TRBJ1-2; 9 bases fit TRBD1. Losses at the gene ends were 0 bases for V and 5 bases for J; bases not matched to a gene: 13. CDR3 size: 18 residues. CDR1 and CDR2 (germline): KGHSY, FQNENV. The DNA for the CDR3 is TGTGCCAGCAGCCAATCCGACAAGATTGGACAGGGGTTGTATGGCTACACCTTC. Its protein is CASSQSDKIGQGLYGYTF.

The genes are TRBV9 and TRBJ1-6, with D possibly TRBD1 on 6 matching bases. This CDR3 spans 14 amino acids. V was cut by 4 bases and J by 7 bases, with 12 bases left in between. Germline CDR1 SGDLS, CDR2 YYNGEE. This CDR3 reads CASSTGHTNSPLHF. CDR3 bases: TGTGCCAGCAGCACGGGACACACAAATTCACCCCTCCACTTT. Complete variable domain (other parts from reference TRBV9 and TRBJ1-6): DSGVTQTPKHLITATGQRVTLRCSPRSGDLSVYWYQQSLDQGLQFLIQYYNGEERAKGNILERFSAQQFPDLHSELNLSSLELGDSALYFCASSTGHTNSPLHFGNGTRLTVT.

The chain carries TRBV21-1 and TRBJ1-5; the D segment call TRBD1 is taken from the table without a DNA check. TRBV21-1 is a pseudogene. The CDR3 sequence is 16 residues long. The chain's CDR3 is CASSKARRHSNQPQHF. CDR3 nucleotides: TGTGCCAGCAGCAAAGCGCGCAGACATAGCAATCAGCCCCAGCATTTT.

This sequence joins TRBV11-2 and TRBJ1-1; D is unclear. Germline assignment: CDR1 SGHAT and CDR2 FQNNGV. V was trimmed by 1 base and J by 6 bases, leaving 12 bases between them. The CDR3 consists of 14 residues. CDR3 sequence (DNA): TGTGCCAGCAGCTTAGTACAGTCTATTCCTGAAGCTTTCTTT. Its protein product is CASSLVQSIPEAFF.

V usage is TRBV5-1 and J usage is TRBJ1-2, with D perhaps matching TRBD1 (6 bases). The CDR3 has 14 residues. The germline V gene has CDR1 SGHRS and CDR2 YFSETQ. V lost 5 bases and J lost 3, with 14 bases in between. CDR3: CASRVGGPDYGYTF. The CDR3, as DNA: TGCGCCAGCAGGGTGGGGGGGCCCGACTATGGCTACACCTTC.

The chain recombines TRBV18 with TRBJ1-5; D unresolved. In germline, CDR1 is KGHSH, CDR2 LQKENI. The V end lost 2 bases, the J end lost 2 bases, and 16 bases lay between the germline ends. The CDR3 contains 17 residues. The CDR3 sequence: CASSPSMLTEGNQPQHF. The CDR3, as DNA: TGTGCCAGCTCACCATCTATGCTTACCGAGGGCAATCAGCCCCAGCATTTT.

This clone appeared once. The V call is TRBV6-2 or TRBV6-3, the J call TRBJ2-2, with 9 bases matching TRBD2. Germline-derived CDR1 and CDR2 are MNHEY and SVGEGT. CDR3 length equals 16 residues. V shed 5 bases and J 7 bases; nucleotides not matched to a gene: 11. CDR3 in amino acids: CASSLLYSGSYGELFF. The CDR3 DNA follows: TGTGCCAGCAGTCTTTTATATAGCGGGAGTTACGGGGAGCTGTTTTTT.

V usage is TRBV18 and J usage is TRBJ1-4; 7 positions agree with TRBD1. CDR1 and CDR2 from the germline V gene are KGHSH and LQKENI. This CDR3 has 15 residues. The V gene end was trimmed by 4 bases and the J gene end by 6 bases; junction bases not matched to a gene: 8. This CDR3 is CASSLVAQGDEKLFF. For the CDR3, the DNA is TGTGCCAGCTCACTGGTTGCGCAGGGGGATGAAAAACTGTTTTTT. Combining the CDR3 with reference TRBV18 and TRBJ1-4 gives the whole variable domain NAGVMQNPRHLVRRRGQEARLRCSPMKGHSHVYWYRQLPEEGLKFMVYLQKENIIDESGMPKERFSAEFPKEGPSILRIQQVVRGDSAAYFCASSLVAQGDEKLFFGSGTQLSVL.